The rows below give T cell receptor beta chains drawn from one sample of a study of blood T cell repertoires in COVID-19. Profiled with immunoSEQ multiplex PCR; TCRdb holds only in-frame clones, not every one. Counted here are 200,000 to 250,000 clones, about 91% occurring once; the ten biggest clones make up around 2.6%. The source material was PBMCs or T cells enriched from blood (not recorded which). These receptor sequences come from a woman under 40 with acute COVID-19. Each CDR3 is given with its conserved first and last residue. Fields, in order: clone size, D gene, J gene, V gene, CDR3 DNA, CDR3 protein. A D gene is named only where the DNA matches it firmly. Some rows have no size entry. The others give once, few or many, or a class for an expanded clone.

clone size: -
D gene: -
J gene: TRBJ1-1
V gene: TRBV7-2
CDR3 DNA: TGTGCCAGCAGCCCGTGGACAGAGAACACTGAAGCTTTCTTT
CDR3 protein: CASSPWTENTEAFF

clone size: -
D gene: TRBD1
J gene: TRBJ2-2
V gene: TRBV5-1
CDR3 DNA: TGCGCCAGCAGCAACCGGGACAGGAGCACCGGGGAGCTGTTTTTT
CDR3 protein: CASSNRDRSTGELFF

clone size: -
D gene: TRBD1
J gene: TRBJ2-7
V gene: TRBV5-4
CDR3 DNA: TGTGCCAGCAGCCTTCGGGACAGGGACTACGAGCAGTACTTC
CDR3 protein: CASSLRDRDYEQYF

clone size: -
D gene: TRBD1
J gene: TRBJ1-2
V gene: TRBV5-1
CDR3 DNA: TGCGCCAGCAGCACGGACAGGGTTCACACGGGCCTCTATGGCTACACCTTC
CDR3 protein: CASSTDRVHTGLYGYTF

clone size: -
D gene: TRBD1
J gene: TRBJ1-2
V gene: TRBV2
CDR3 DNA: TGTGCCAGCACCTCGACAGGGGCTCTTGTAAAGGGCTACACCTTC
CDR3 protein: CASTSTGALVKGYTF

clone size: -
D gene: -
J gene: TRBJ1-1
V gene: TRBV14
CDR3 DNA: TGTGCCAGCACGGAGCAGGCGGGCACTGAAGCTTTCTTT
CDR3 protein: CASTEQAGTEAFF

clone size: -
D gene: TRBD1
J gene: TRBJ2-3
V gene: TRBV19
CDR3 DNA: TGTGCCAGCTGGGACAGCGAGAACACAGATACGCAGTATTTT
CDR3 protein: CASWDSENTDTQYF

clone size: -
D gene: TRBD1
J gene: TRBJ1-2
V gene: TRBV9
CDR3 DNA: TGTGCCAGCAGCGTAGCTATAGATGACAGGGCGTCTAACTATGGCTACACCTTC
CDR3 protein: CASSVAIDDRASNYGYTF

clone size: few
D gene: -
J gene: TRBJ1-5
V gene: TRBV19
CDR3 DNA: TGTGCCAGTCGACCTGGAATTTGGAGAGCTGGTGGCAATCAGCCCCAGCATTTT
CDR3 protein: CASRPGIWRAGGNQPQHF

clone size: -
D gene: -
J gene: TRBJ2-1
V gene: TRBV15
CDR3 DNA: TGTGCCACCCGAGGGCAGGGGGGTGATGAGCAGTTCTTC
CDR3 protein: CATRGQGGDEQFF

clone size: -
D gene: -
J gene: TRBJ1-1
V gene: TRBV11-2
CDR3 DNA: TGTGCCAGCAGCTTAGGACGGACAGAGAAGATTAGGTACACTGAAGCTTTCTTT
CDR3 protein: CASSLGRTEKIRYTEAFF

clone size: -
D gene: -
J gene: TRBJ2-3
V gene: TRBV6-2/TRBV6-3
CDR3 DNA: TGTGCCAGCAGTTCCGTTACAGATACGCAGTATTTT
CDR3 protein: CASSSVTDTQYF

clone size: -
D gene: -
J gene: TRBJ2-1
V gene: TRBV12-3/TRBV12-4
CDR3 DNA: TGTGCCAGCAGTCTACTAGACAATGAGCAGTTCTTC
CDR3 protein: CASSLLDNEQFF

clone size: -
D gene: -
J gene: TRBJ1-5
V gene: TRBV18
CDR3 DNA: TGTGCCAGCTCACCAGCGTCAAATCAGCCCCAGCATTTT
CDR3 protein: CASSPASNQPQHF

clone size: few
D gene: TRBD1
J gene: TRBJ2-7
V gene: TRBV7-8
CDR3 DNA: TGTGCCAGCAGCAACCGGGACAGGGTAATCTCTTACGAGCAGTACTTC
CDR3 protein: CASSNRDRVISYEQYF

clone size: -
D gene: -
J gene: TRBJ1-3
V gene: TRBV6-2/TRBV6-3
CDR3 DNA: TGTGCCAGCAGCCGTATCCCCGGCACCATATATTTT
CDR3 protein: CASSRIPGTIYF

clone size: -
D gene: TRBD1
J gene: TRBJ1-4
V gene: TRBV7-2
CDR3 DNA: TGTGCCAGCCCGACGGGGACAGGGGGATGGGTTGAGGAAAAACTGTTTTTT
CDR3 protein: CASPTGTGGWVEEKLFF

clone size: -
D gene: TRBD1
J gene: TRBJ1-1
V gene: TRBV5-1
CDR3 DNA: TGCGCCAGCAGCCAAGACAGGGCGAAAAGCGCAGCTTTCTTT
CDR3 protein: CASSQDRAKSAAFF

clone size: -
D gene: -
J gene: TRBJ2-3
V gene: TRBV7-2
CDR3 DNA: TGTGCCAGCAGCTTAGTCGCGGTCAGGACAACTGGAGATACGCAGTATTTT
CDR3 protein: CASSLVAVRTTGDTQYF

clone size: -
D gene: -
J gene: TRBJ1-1
V gene: TRBV4-2
CDR3 DNA: TGTGCCAGCAGCCAAGATTCTGCCAGGGACACTGAAGCTTTCTTT
CDR3 protein: CASSQDSARDTEAFF

clone size: few
D gene: -
J gene: TRBJ2-3
V gene: TRBV7-2
CDR3 DNA: TGTGCCAGCAGCTTAGATGGGGGCCGAGCAGATACGCAGTATTTT
CDR3 protein: CASSLDGGRADTQYF

clone size: -
D gene: TRBD2
J gene: TRBJ2-7
V gene: TRBV5-1
CDR3 DNA: TGCGCCAGCAGCTCAGGGACTAGCGGGGATTACGAGCAGTACTTC
CDR3 protein: CASSSGTSGDYEQYF

clone size: once
D gene: -
J gene: TRBJ2-5
V gene: TRBV10-3
CDR3 DNA: TGTGCCATCCGGGACAACCAAGAGACCCAGTACTTC
CDR3 protein: CAIRDNQETQYF

clone size: -
D gene: TRBD2
J gene: TRBJ2-1
V gene: TRBV6-4
CDR3 DNA: TGTGCCAGCAGTGACTTAGCGGGGGGGAATGAGCAGTTCTTC
CDR3 protein: CASSDLAGGNEQFF

clone size: -
D gene: TRBD1
J gene: TRBJ2-1
V gene: TRBV13
CDR3 DNA: TGTGCCAGCAGCTCAGGACAGGGGCCGTACAATGAGCAGTTCTTC
CDR3 protein: CASSSGQGPYNEQFF

clone size: -
D gene: -
J gene: TRBJ2-3
V gene: TRBV29-1
CDR3 DNA: TGCAGCGCCTTGAAGCGGGTAAACACAGATACGCAGTATTTT
CDR3 protein: CSALKRVNTDTQYF

clone size: -
D gene: -
J gene: TRBJ2-7
V gene: TRBV18
CDR3 DNA: TGTGCCAGCTCACAACAGGGCCTGGCTACCTACGAGCAGTACTTC
CDR3 protein: CASSQQGLATYEQYF

clone size: -
D gene: TRBD1
J gene: TRBJ2-5
V gene: TRBV10-1
CDR3 DNA: TGCGCCAGCAGTGACCCTGGGGACAGACAAGAGACCCAGTACTTC
CDR3 protein: CASSDPGDRQETQYF

clone size: -
D gene: TRBD1
J gene: TRBJ2-7
V gene: TRBV7-9
CDR3 DNA: TGTGCCAGCAGCTTAGTCGGGACAGGGGGACCCTACGAGCAGTACTTC
CDR3 protein: CASSLVGTGGPYEQYF

clone size: -
D gene: -
J gene: TRBJ2-2
V gene: TRBV5-4
CDR3 DNA: TGTGCCAGCAGCTCAGGGAACACCGGGGAGCTGTTTTTT
CDR3 protein: CASSSGNTGELFF

clone size: once
D gene: TRBD1
J gene: TRBJ2-1
V gene: TRBV27
CDR3 DNA: TGTGCCAGCAGTCTATTCCTCCAAATGACAGGGGATGAGCAGTTCTTC
CDR3 protein: CASSLFLQMTGDEQFF

clone size: -
D gene: -
J gene: TRBJ1-4
V gene: TRBV5-1
CDR3 DNA: TGCGCCAGCAGCTTGGTTACGGGGGGTAATGAAAAACTGTTTTTT
CDR3 protein: CASSLVTGGNEKLFF

clone size: -
D gene: TRBD2
J gene: TRBJ2-2
V gene: TRBV5-1
CDR3 DNA: TGCGCCAGCAGCTTACATCTAGCGGGGGGGCCCTGGGAGCTGTTTTTT
CDR3 protein: CASSLHLAGGPWELFF

clone size: -
D gene: TRBD1
J gene: TRBJ1-2
V gene: TRBV11-2
CDR3 DNA: TGTGCCAGCAGCTTAGCGGGACAGCTCTATGGCTACACCTTC
CDR3 protein: CASSLAGQLYGYTF

clone size: -
D gene: -
J gene: TRBJ1-3
V gene: TRBV7-2
CDR3 DNA: TGTGCCAGCAGCTTATTGGGCACGACTGGAAACACCATATATTTT
CDR3 protein: CASSLLGTTGNTIYF

clone size: once
D gene: -
J gene: TRBJ2-1
V gene: TRBV6-4
CDR3 DNA: TGTGCCAGCAGTCAGGGAGGGGGTGAGCAGTTCTTC
CDR3 protein: CASSQGGGEQFF

clone size: -
D gene: -
J gene: TRBJ2-7
V gene: TRBV6-2/TRBV6-3
CDR3 DNA: TGTGCCAGCAGTTACGAGACAGCGACGTCCTACGAGCAGTACTTC
CDR3 protein: CASSYETATSYEQYF

clone size: -
D gene: -
J gene: TRBJ2-5
V gene: TRBV6-5
CDR3 DNA: TGTGCCAGCAGTTACGGATCGGGGGAGACCCAGTACTTC
CDR3 protein: CASSYGSGETQYF

clone size: -
D gene: -
J gene: TRBJ1-1
V gene: TRBV19
CDR3 DNA: TGTGCCAGTAGTATCGGGGAGGGGAACACTGAAGCTTTCTTT
CDR3 protein: CASSIGEGNTEAFF

clone size: -
D gene: TRBD2
J gene: TRBJ2-2
V gene: TRBV7-8
CDR3 DNA: TGTGCCATTCCGACTAGCGGGGGTTCGAACACCGGGGAGCTGTTTTTT
CDR3 protein: CAIPTSGGSNTGELFF

clone size: once
D gene: -
J gene: TRBJ2-7
V gene: TRBV12-5
CDR3 DNA: TGTGCTAGTGGTGTCGGTTCCTCCTACCGGGACAACTCCTACGAGCAGTACTTC
CDR3 protein: CASGVGSSYRDNSYEQYF

clone size: -
D gene: TRBD1
J gene: TRBJ2-1
V gene: TRBV5-1
CDR3 DNA: TGCGCCAGCAGCGAACAGGGGAGCTCCTACAATGAGCAGTTCTTC
CDR3 protein: CASSEQGSSYNEQFF

clone size: -
D gene: TRBD1
J gene: TRBJ1-1
V gene: TRBV13
CDR3 DNA: TGTGCCAGCAGGTATCAGGGGGACACTGAAGCTTTCTTT
CDR3 protein: CASRYQGDTEAFF

clone size: once
D gene: TRBD1
J gene: TRBJ1-1
V gene: TRBV2
CDR3 DNA: TGTGCCAGCAGAGCAAACGACAGGGTTGTCACTGAAGCTTTCTTT
CDR3 protein: CASRANDRVVTEAFF

clone size: -
D gene: TRBD1
J gene: TRBJ2-7
V gene: TRBV19
CDR3 DNA: TGTGCCAGTAGTACGGGGATTTGGGGACAGGAGCACTACGAGCAGTACTTC
CDR3 protein: CASSTGIWGQEHYEQYF

clone size: -
D gene: TRBD1
J gene: TRBJ2-5
V gene: TRBV6-5
CDR3 DNA: TGTGCCAGCAACAGACAGGGGGGACAAGAGACCCAGTACTTC
CDR3 protein: CASNRQGGQETQYF

clone size: -
D gene: -
J gene: TRBJ2-3
V gene: TRBV10-1
CDR3 DNA: TGCGCCAGCACAGGTAACACCGGCGATACGCAGTATTTT
CDR3 protein: CASTGNTGDTQYF

clone size: -
D gene: TRBD2
J gene: TRBJ2-1
V gene: TRBV15
CDR3 DNA: TGTGCCACCCGAATTGGGACTAGCGGGGGGGTGGAGCAGTTCTTC
CDR3 protein: CATRIGTSGGVEQFF

clone size: once
D gene: -
J gene: TRBJ2-2
V gene: TRBV15
CDR3 DNA: TGTGCCACCAGCTCCGGACACCTTCGGAACACCGGGGAGCTGTTTTTT
CDR3 protein: CATSSGHLRNTGELFF

clone size: once
D gene: -
J gene: TRBJ1-6
V gene: TRBV10-3
CDR3 DNA: TGTGCCATCAGTGAGTCCACAGGGCCAAATTCACCCCTCCACTTT
CDR3 protein: CAISESTGPNSPLHF

clone size: -
D gene: TRBD1
J gene: TRBJ2-1
V gene: TRBV19
CDR3 DNA: TGTGCCAGTAGCAGGACAGGAAGCTCCTACAATGAGCAGTTCTTC
CDR3 protein: CASSRTGSSYNEQFF

clone size: -
D gene: TRBD1
J gene: TRBJ1-6
V gene: TRBV6-5
CDR3 DNA: TGTGCCAGCAGTTACGGGACAGGGGGCGCAGGTTCACCCCTCCACTTT
CDR3 protein: CASSYGTGGAGSPLHF

clone size: -
D gene: -
J gene: TRBJ2-4
V gene: TRBV20-1
CDR3 DNA: TGCAGTGCTAGTCACTCCCCCCGGGGATCGGCCAAAAACATTCAGTACTTC
CDR3 protein: CSASHSPRGSAKNIQYF

clone size: -
D gene: -
J gene: TRBJ1-1
V gene: TRBV2
CDR3 DNA: TGTGCCAGCGAATTGGGGGGGTGGACTGAAGCTTTCTTT
CDR3 protein: CASELGGWTEAFF

clone size: -
D gene: TRBD1
J gene: TRBJ1-2
V gene: TRBV6-4
CDR3 DNA: TGTGCCAGCAGCCCAGACAGGGCTAACTATGGCTACACCTTC
CDR3 protein: CASSPDRANYGYTF

clone size: -
D gene: -
J gene: TRBJ1-5
V gene: TRBV18
CDR3 DNA: TGTGCCAGCTCACCACGATACAGGGATAGCAATCAGCCCCAGCATTTT
CDR3 protein: CASSPRYRDSNQPQHF

clone size: -
D gene: -
J gene: TRBJ1-6
V gene: TRBV19
CDR3 DNA: TGTGCCAGTAGTATTGGAGGGCTCGGGTCCTATAATTCACCCCTCCACTTT
CDR3 protein: CASSIGGLGSYNSPLHF

clone size: once
D gene: -
J gene: TRBJ1-1
V gene: TRBV2
CDR3 DNA: TGTGCCAGCAGTGTGAATCCCTTGTCGGGGAAGAACACTGAAGCTTTCTTT
CDR3 protein: CASSVNPLSGKNTEAFF

clone size: -
D gene: -
J gene: TRBJ2-1
V gene: TRBV19
CDR3 DNA: TGTGCCACCCAGAGAGGCGGCCTATCCTACAATGAGCAGTTCTTC
CDR3 protein: CATQRGGLSYNEQFF

clone size: -
D gene: TRBD1
J gene: TRBJ2-5
V gene: TRBV27
CDR3 DNA: TGTGCCAGCAGTGGGGGACAGGCCCCGTGGGGGACCCAGTACTTC
CDR3 protein: CASSGGQAPWGTQYF